Sequencing of this T cell receptor beta chain was carried out in a study of regulatory T cells in long-lasting Graves disease. TCR beta libraries were built with iRepertoire HTBI primers and Arm-PCR of CDR3 regions. One entry per CDR3 protein results from TCRdb running MiXCR on the multiplex PCR reads. The table shows around 400,000 distinct CDR3 sequences, with roughly a sixth occurring only once. CDR3 length: 17 amino acids. Germline V lookup: CDR1 SGHRS, CDR2 YFSETQ. Trimming removed 0 bases from V and 4 bases from J; junction bases left unmatched: 9. Ten or more counts support this clonotype. Described time point: newly diagnosed GD, antithyroid drugs for less than 3 months. PBMC RNA was the source of the TCR library. Staff took roughly 8.8 milliliters of peripheral blood and put it into EDTA tubes.

This receptor was identified in a female donor with Graves disease. Sample: peripheral blood mononuclear cells (PBMCs), taken at new diagnosis, from a patient treated with antithyroid drugs. The rearrangement joins TRBV5-1 to TRBJ2-3; 9 bases map to TRBD2. CDR3 sequence (DNA): TGCGCCAGCAGCTTGGACGTTAGCGGGAGCGGCGCAGATACGCAGTATTTT. Amino acid sequence: CASSLDVSGSGADTQYF.